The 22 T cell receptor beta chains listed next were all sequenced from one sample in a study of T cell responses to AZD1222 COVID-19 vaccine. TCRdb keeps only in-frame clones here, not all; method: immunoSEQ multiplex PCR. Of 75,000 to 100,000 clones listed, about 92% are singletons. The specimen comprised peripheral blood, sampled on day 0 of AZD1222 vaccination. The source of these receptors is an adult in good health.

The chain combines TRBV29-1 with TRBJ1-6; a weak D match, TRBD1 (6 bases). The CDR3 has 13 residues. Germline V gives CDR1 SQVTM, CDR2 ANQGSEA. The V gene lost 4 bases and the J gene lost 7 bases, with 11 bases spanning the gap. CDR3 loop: CSVVLGANSPLHF. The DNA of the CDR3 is TGCAGCGTTGTGTTGGGGGCAAATTCACCCCTCCACTTT.

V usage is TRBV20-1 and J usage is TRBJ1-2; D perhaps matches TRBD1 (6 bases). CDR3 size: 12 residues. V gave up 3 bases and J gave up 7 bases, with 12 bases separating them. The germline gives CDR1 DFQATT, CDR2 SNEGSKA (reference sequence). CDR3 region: CSASGGAPGYTF. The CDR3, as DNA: TGCAGTGCTAGTGGGGGGGCCCCTGGCTACACCTTC.

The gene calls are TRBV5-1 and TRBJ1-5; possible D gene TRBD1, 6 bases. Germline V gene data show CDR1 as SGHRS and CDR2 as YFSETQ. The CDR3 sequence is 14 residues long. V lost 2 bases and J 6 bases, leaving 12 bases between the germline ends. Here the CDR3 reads CASSFTGQGQPQHF. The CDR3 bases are TGCGCCAGCAGCTTTACAGGGCAAGGTCAGCCCCAGCATTTT.

The CDR3 reads CASSPTGMNTEAFF. In nucleotides, the CDR3 is TGTGCCAGCAGTCCGACCGGAATGAACACTGAAGCTTTCTTT. The J gene is TRBJ1-1, the V gene TRBV5-5; no clear D gene. Germline CDR1 and CDR2: SGHKS and YYEKEE (reference sequence). This CDR3 is 14 amino acids long. V shed 5 bases and J shed 0 bases, with 11 bases lying between them. The whole variable domain, remainder taken from reference TRBV5-5 and TRBJ1-1, is DAGVTQSPTHLIKTRGQQVTLRCSPISGHKSVSWYQQVLGQGPQFIFQYYEKEERGRGNFPDRFSARQFPNYSSELNVNALLLGDSALYLCASSPTGMNTEAFFGQGTRLTVV.

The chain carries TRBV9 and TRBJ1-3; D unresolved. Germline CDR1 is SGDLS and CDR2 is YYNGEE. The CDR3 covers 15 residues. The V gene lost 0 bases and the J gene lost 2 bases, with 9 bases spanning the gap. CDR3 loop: CASSVAFGAGNTIYF. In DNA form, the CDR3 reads TGTGCCAGCAGCGTAGCTTTCGGGGCTGGAAACACCATATATTTT.

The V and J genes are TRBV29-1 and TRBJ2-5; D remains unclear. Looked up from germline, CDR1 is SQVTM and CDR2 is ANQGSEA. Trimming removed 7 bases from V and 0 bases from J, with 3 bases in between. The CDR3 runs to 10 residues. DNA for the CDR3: TGCAGCGGAAACCAAGAGACCCAGTACTTC. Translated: CSGNQETQYF.

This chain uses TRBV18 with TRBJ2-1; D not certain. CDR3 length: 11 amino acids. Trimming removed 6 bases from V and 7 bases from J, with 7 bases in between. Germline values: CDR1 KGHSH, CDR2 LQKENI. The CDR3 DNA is TGTGCCAGCTCCCATGGGAATGAGCAGTTCTTC. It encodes CASSHGNEQFF.

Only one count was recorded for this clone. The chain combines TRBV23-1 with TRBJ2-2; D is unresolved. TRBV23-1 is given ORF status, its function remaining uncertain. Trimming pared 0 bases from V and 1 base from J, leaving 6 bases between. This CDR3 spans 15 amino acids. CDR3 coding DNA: TGCGCCAGCAGTCAATCCCGGAGGAACACCGGGGAGCTGTTTTTT. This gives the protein CASSQSRRNTGELFF.

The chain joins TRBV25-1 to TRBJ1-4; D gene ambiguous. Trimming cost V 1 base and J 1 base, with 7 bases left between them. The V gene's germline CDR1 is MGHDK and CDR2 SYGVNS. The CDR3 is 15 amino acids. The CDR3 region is CASSESGRTNEKLFF. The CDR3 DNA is TGTGCCAGCAGTGAATCGGGGAGAACTAATGAAAAACTGTTTTTT.

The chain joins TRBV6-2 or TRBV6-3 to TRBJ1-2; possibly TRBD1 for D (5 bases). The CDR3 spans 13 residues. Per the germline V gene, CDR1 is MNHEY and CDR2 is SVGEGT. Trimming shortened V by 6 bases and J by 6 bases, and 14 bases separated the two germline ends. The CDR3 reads CASSPRGIHGYTF. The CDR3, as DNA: TGTGCCAGCAGCCCCCGGGGGATTCATGGCTACACCTTC.

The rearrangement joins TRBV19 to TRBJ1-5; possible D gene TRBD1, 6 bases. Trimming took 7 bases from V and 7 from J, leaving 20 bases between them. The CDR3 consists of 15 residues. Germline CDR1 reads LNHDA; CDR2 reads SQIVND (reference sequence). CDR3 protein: CASMSRFRGGQPQHF. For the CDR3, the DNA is TGTGCCAGTATGTCGAGGTTCAGGGGAGGACAGCCCCAGCATTTT.

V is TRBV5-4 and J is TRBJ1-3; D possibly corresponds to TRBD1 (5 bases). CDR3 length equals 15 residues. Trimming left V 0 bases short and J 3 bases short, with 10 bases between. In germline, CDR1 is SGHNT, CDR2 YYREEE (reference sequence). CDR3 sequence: CASSLDTGGGNTIYF. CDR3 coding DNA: TGTGCCAGCAGCTTGGATACCGGGGGTGGAAACACCATATATTTT. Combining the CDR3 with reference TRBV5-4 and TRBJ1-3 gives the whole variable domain ETGVTQSPTHLIKTRGQQVTLRCSSQSGHNTVSWYQQALGQGPQFIFQYYREEENGRGNFPPRFSGLQFPNYSSELNVNALELDDSALYLCASSLDTGGGNTIYFGEGSWLTVV.

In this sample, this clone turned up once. The CDR3 region is CATSDKTGGSQPQHF. The CDR3 DNA follows: TGTGCCACCAGTGATAAGACAGGGGGCAGTCAGCCCCAGCATTTT. V gene TRBV24-1 combines with J gene TRBJ1-5; 10 nucleotides align to TRBD1. Germline CDR1 reads KGHDR; CDR2 reads SFDVKD. Trimming cost V 3 bases and J 6 bases; bases outside gene matches: 4. The CDR3 runs 15 residues.

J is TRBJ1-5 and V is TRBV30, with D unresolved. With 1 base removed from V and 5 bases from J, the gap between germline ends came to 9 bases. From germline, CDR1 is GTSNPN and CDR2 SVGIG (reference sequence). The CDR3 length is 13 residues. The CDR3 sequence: CAWSAGRDQPQHF. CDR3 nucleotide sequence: TGTGCCTGGAGTGCGGGGAGGGATCAGCCCCAGCATTTT.

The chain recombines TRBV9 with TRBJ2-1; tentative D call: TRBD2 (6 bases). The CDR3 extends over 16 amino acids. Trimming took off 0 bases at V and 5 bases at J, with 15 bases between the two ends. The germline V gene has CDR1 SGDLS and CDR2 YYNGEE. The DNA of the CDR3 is TGTGCCAGCAGCGTAGAAGGCGGGGTCCCCAACAATGAGCAGTTCTTC. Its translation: CASSVEGGVPNNEQFF.

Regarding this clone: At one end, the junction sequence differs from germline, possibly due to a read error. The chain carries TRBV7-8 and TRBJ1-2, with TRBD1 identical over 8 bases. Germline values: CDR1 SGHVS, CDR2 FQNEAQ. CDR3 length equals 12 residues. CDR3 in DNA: TGTGCCAGCAGCCTCGGGACAGGTGACTTAAACTTC. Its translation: CASSLGTGDLNF.

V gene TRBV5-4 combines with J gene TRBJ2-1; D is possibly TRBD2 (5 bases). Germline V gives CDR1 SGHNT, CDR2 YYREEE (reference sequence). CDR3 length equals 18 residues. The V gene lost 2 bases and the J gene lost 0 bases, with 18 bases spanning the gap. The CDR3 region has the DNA TGTGCCAGCAGCTTAGAGGGAGCTTCTAGAAGCTCCTACAATGAGCAGTTCTTC. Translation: CASSLEGASRSSYNEQFF.

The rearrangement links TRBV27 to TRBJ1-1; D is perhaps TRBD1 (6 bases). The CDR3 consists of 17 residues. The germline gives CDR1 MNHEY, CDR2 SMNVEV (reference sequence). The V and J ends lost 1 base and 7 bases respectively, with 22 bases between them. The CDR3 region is CASSLFGGGRTRGEAFF. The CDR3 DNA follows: TGTGCCAGCAGTTTATTCGGGGGGGGCAGAACTAGGGGTGAAGCTTTCTTT.

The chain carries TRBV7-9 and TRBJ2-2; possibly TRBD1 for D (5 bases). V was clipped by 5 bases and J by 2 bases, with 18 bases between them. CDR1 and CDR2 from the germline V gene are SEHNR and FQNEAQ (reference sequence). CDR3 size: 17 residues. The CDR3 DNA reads TGTGCCAGCAGCCCGCGTAGGTTAGGGGCAAACACCGGGGAGCTGTTTTTT. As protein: CASSPRRLGANTGELFF.

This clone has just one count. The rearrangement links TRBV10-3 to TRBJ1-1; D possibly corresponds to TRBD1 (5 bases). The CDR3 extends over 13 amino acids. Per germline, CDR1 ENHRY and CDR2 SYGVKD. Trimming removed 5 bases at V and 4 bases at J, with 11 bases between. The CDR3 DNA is TGTGCCATCAGTACCCCGGGGCCCACTGAAGCTTTCTTT. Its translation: CAISTPGPTEAFF.

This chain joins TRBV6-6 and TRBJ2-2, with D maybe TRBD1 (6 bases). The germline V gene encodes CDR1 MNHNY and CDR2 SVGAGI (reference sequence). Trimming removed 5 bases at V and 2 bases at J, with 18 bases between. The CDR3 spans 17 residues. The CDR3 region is CASSRISGHYNTGELFF. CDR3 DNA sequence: TGTGCCAGCAGTCGCATATCGGGACACTATAACACCGGGGAGCTGTTTTTT.

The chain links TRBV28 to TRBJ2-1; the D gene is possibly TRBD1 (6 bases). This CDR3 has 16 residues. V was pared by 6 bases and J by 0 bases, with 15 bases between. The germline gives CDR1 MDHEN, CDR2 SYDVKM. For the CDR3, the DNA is TGTGCCAGCAGACAAACAGGGCCGAGCTCCTACAATGAGCAGTTCTTC. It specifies CASRQTGPSSYNEQFF.